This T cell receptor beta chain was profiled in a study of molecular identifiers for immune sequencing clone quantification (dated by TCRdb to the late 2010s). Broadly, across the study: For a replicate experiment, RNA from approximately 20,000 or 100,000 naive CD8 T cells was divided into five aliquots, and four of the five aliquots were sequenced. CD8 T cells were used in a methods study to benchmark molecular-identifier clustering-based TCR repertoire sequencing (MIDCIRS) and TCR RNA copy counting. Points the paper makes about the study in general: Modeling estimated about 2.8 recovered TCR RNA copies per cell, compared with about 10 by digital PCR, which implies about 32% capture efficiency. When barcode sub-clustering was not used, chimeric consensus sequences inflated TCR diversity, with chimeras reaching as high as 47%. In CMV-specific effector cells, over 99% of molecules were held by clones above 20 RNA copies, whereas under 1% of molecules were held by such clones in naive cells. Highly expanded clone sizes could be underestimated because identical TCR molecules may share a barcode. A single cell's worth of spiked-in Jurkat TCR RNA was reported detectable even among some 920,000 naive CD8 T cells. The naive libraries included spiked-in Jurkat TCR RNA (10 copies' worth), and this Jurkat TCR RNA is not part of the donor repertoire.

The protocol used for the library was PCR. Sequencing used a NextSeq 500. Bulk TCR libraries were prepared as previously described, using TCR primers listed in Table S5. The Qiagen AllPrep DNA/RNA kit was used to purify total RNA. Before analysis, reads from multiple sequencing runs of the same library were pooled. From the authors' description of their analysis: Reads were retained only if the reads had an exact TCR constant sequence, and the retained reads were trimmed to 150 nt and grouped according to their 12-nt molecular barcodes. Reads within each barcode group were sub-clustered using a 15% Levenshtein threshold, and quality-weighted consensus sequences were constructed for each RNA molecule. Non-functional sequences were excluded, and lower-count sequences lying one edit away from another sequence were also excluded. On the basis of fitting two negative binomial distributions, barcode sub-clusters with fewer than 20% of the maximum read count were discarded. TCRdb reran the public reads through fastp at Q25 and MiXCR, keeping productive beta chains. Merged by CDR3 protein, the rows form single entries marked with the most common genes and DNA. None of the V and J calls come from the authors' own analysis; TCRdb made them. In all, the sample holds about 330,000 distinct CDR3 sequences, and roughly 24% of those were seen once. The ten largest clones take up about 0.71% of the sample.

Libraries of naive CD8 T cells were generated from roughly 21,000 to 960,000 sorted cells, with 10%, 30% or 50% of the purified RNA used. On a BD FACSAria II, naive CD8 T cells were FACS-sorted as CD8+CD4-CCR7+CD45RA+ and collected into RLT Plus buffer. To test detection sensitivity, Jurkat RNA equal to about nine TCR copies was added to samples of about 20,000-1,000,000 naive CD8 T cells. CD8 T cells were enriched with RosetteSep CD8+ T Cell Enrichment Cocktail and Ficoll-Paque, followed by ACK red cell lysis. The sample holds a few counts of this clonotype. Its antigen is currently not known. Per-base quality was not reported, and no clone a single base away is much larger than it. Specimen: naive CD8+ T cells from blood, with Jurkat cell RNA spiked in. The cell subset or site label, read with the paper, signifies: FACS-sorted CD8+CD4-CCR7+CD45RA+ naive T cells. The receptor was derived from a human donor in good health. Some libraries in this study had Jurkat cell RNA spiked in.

The nucleotide sequence is given as TGCGCCAGCAGCCAAGAACATTGGACCAACTATGGCTACACCTTC. This sequence encodes CASSQEHWTNYGYTF. The chain links TRBV4-3 with TRBJ1-2; the D gene is unclear. CDR1 and CDR2 were assigned from the germline V gene as LGHNA and YSLEER. The CDR3 contains 15 residues, cysteine and phenylalanine counted. The kept DNA is CDR3 alone, 45 bases in frame from the first base. Trimming removed 0 bases from V and 2 bases from J, leaving 10 bases between the germline ends.